Listed below are T cell receptor beta chains from one sample, sequenced in a study of blood T cell repertoires in COVID-19. Profiling relied on immunoSEQ multiplex PCR, and the TCRdb table lists in-frame clones only, not all of them. The sample holds around 300,000 clones, about 86% seen once. Material for sequencing was peripheral blood. The receptors here all came from a woman aged 70-85 years with COVID-19, enrolled during active disease. Each CDR3 is given with its conserved first and last residue. Each record gives: clone size, D gene, J gene, V gene, CDR3 protein, CDR3 DNA. The D gene is left open where the match is weak. Size values are once, few and many counts, or a class for expanded clones, and some rows have none.

clone_size: NA
d_call: TRBD2
j_call: TRBJ2-1
v_call: TRBV10-3
cdr3_aa: CAISDSSGNPYNEQFF
cdr3_nt: TGTGCCATCAGTGACTCTAGCGGGAATCCCTACAATGAGCAGTTCTTC

clone_size: NA
d_call: NA
j_call: TRBJ2-2
v_call: TRBV2
cdr3_aa: CASSEAGADTGELFF
cdr3_nt: TGTGCCAGCAGTGAAGCGGGGGCCGACACCGGGGAGCTGTTTTTT

clone_size: NA
d_call: NA
j_call: TRBJ1-4
v_call: TRBV2
cdr3_aa: CASSSIRGTNEKLFF
cdr3_nt: TGTGCCAGCAGTTCAATCAGGGGCACTAATGAAAAACTGTTTTTT

clone_size: NA
d_call: NA
j_call: TRBJ1-1
v_call: TRBV3-1/TRBV3-2
cdr3_aa: CASSRGQYTEAFF
cdr3_nt: TGTGCCAGCAGCCGAGGACAGTACACTGAAGCTTTCTTT

clone_size: NA
d_call: TRBD1
j_call: TRBJ1-2
v_call: TRBV3-1/TRBV3-2
cdr3_aa: CASSPGTGGANGYTF
cdr3_nt: TGTGCCAGCAGCCCCGGGACAGGGGGCGCCAATGGCTACACCTTC

clone_size: once
d_call: TRBD1
j_call: TRBJ2-1
v_call: TRBV23-1
cdr3_aa: CASSRDRGYNEQFF
cdr3_nt: TGCGCCAGCTCCCGGGACAGGGGATACAATGAGCAGTTCTTC

clone_size: few
d_call: NA
j_call: TRBJ2-1
v_call: TRBV6-1
cdr3_aa: CASSEALGAINEQFF
cdr3_nt: TGTGCCAGCAGTGAAGCGCTGGGAGCCATCAATGAGCAGTTCTTC

clone_size: NA
d_call: NA
j_call: TRBJ2-7
v_call: TRBV9
cdr3_aa: CASSRGFEQYF
cdr3_nt: TGTGCCAGCAGTAGAGGGTTTGAGCAGTACTTC

clone_size: NA
d_call: NA
j_call: TRBJ2-6
v_call: TRBV18
cdr3_aa: CASSPGTPESGANVLTF
cdr3_nt: TGTGCCAGCTCTCCCGGGACACCGGAAAGCGGGGCCAACGTCCTGACTTTC

clone_size: NA
d_call: NA
j_call: TRBJ1-2
v_call: TRBV2
cdr3_aa: CASSQEGGNYGYTF
cdr3_nt: TGTGCCAGCAGTCAGGAGGGAGGGAACTATGGCTACACCTTC

clone_size: few
d_call: TRBD1
j_call: TRBJ2-5
v_call: TRBV19
cdr3_aa: CASSIAGTGNQETQYF
cdr3_nt: TGTGCCAGTAGTATTGCAGGGACAGGGAACCAAGAGACCCAGTACTTC

clone_size: few
d_call: NA
j_call: TRBJ2-7
v_call: TRBV5-3
cdr3_aa: CARSSLRNSYEQYF
cdr3_nt: TGTGCCAGAAGCTCCCTCAGGAACTCCTACGAGCAGTACTTC

clone_size: NA
d_call: TRBD2
j_call: TRBJ2-1
v_call: TRBV27
cdr3_aa: CASSVRLGRDEQFF
cdr3_nt: TGTGCCAGCAGTGTTAGGTTGGGGAGGGATGAGCAGTTCTTC

clone_size: NA
d_call: NA
j_call: TRBJ1-2
v_call: TRBV24-1
cdr3_aa: CATSDLGTRSGYTF
cdr3_nt: TGTGCCACCAGTGACCTCGGGACAAGGAGCGGCTACACCTTC

clone_size: NA
d_call: NA
j_call: TRBJ1-1
v_call: TRBV9
cdr3_aa: CASSVRVGTEAFF
cdr3_nt: TGTGCCAGCAGCGTCAGGGTCGGCACTGAAGCTTTCTTT

clone_size: NA
d_call: NA
j_call: TRBJ1-5
v_call: TRBV28
cdr3_aa: CASSLVEQSNQPQHF
cdr3_nt: TGTGCCAGCAGTTTAGTTGAACAGAGCAATCAGCCCCAGCATTTT

clone_size: NA
d_call: NA
j_call: TRBJ2-3
v_call: TRBV27
cdr3_aa: CASSGDTQYF
cdr3_nt: TGTGCCAGCAGCGGGGATACGCAGTATTTT

clone_size: NA
d_call: NA
j_call: TRBJ2-7
v_call: TRBV7-9
cdr3_aa: CASSRAREAAQYF
cdr3_nt: TGTGCCAGCAGCCGGGCCCGAGAAGCGGCGCAGTACTTC

clone_size: NA
d_call: NA
j_call: TRBJ2-1
v_call: TRBV7-2
cdr3_aa: CASSFRRSYNEQFF
cdr3_nt: TGTGCCAGCAGCTTCCGGCGGTCCTACAATGAGCAGTTCTTC

clone_size: NA
d_call: TRBD1
j_call: TRBJ1-2
v_call: TRBV5-1
cdr3_aa: CASSSGTGGTLNYGYTF
cdr3_nt: TGCGCCAGCAGCTCCGGGACAGGGGGCACTCTTAACTATGGCTACACCTTC

clone_size: once
d_call: NA
j_call: TRBJ2-2
v_call: TRBV2
cdr3_aa: CASSGGLSGWNTGELFF
cdr3_nt: TGTGCCAGCAGTGGAGGGCTCTCGGGTTGGAACACCGGGGAGCTGTTTTTT

clone_size: NA
d_call: TRBD1
j_call: TRBJ2-1
v_call: TRBV27
cdr3_aa: CASSTRDSYNEQFF
cdr3_nt: TGTGCCAGCAGTACCCGGGACAGCTACAATGAGCAGTTCTTC

clone_size: NA
d_call: TRBD2
j_call: TRBJ2-1
v_call: TRBV6-2/TRBV6-3
cdr3_aa: CASSVLAGGLNEQFF
cdr3_nt: TGTGCCAGCAGCGTTCTAGCGGGGGGGCTCAATGAGCAGTTCTTC

clone_size: NA
d_call: NA
j_call: TRBJ1-3
v_call: TRBV9
cdr3_aa: CASSVEELRVSGNTIYF
cdr3_nt: TGTGCCAGCAGCGTAGAGGAGCTCCGGGTCTCTGGAAACACCATATATTTT

clone_size: NA
d_call: NA
j_call: TRBJ2-3
v_call: TRBV18
cdr3_aa: CASSPPSTDTQYF
cdr3_nt: TGTGCCAGCTCACCACCTTCGACAGATACGCAGTATTTT

clone_size: NA
d_call: NA
j_call: TRBJ2-7
v_call: TRBV7-2
cdr3_aa: CASSKTGLGEQYF
cdr3_nt: TGTGCCAGCAGCAAAACAGGGTTGGGAGAGCAGTACTTC

clone_size: NA
d_call: NA
j_call: TRBJ1-5
v_call: TRBV11-2
cdr3_aa: CASTPPPLNRYSNQPQHF
cdr3_nt: TGTGCCAGCACCCCTCCTCCCCTGAACAGATATAGCAATCAGCCCCAGCATTTT

clone_size: NA
d_call: NA
j_call: TRBJ1-2
v_call: TRBV12-3/TRBV12-4
cdr3_aa: CASSLHRDYGYTF
cdr3_nt: TGTGCCAGCAGTTTACACAGGGATTATGGCTACACCTTC

clone_size: once
d_call: NA
j_call: TRBJ2-5
v_call: TRBV27
cdr3_aa: CASSLGANSFLETQYF
cdr3_nt: TGTGCCAGCAGCCTTGGGGCGAATTCATTCTTGGAGACCCAGTACTTC

clone_size: few
d_call: TRBD1
j_call: TRBJ1-2
v_call: TRBV11-2
cdr3_aa: CASSSSGTGVFGNYGYTF
cdr3_nt: TGTGCCAGCAGCTCAAGCGGGACAGGGGTTTTCGGTAACTATGGCTACACCTTC

clone_size: NA
d_call: TRBD1
j_call: TRBJ2-2
v_call: TRBV9
cdr3_aa: CASSAGTGESTGELFF
cdr3_nt: TGTGCCAGCAGCGCCGGGACAGGGGAGAGCACCGGGGAGCTGTTTTTT

clone_size: NA
d_call: NA
j_call: TRBJ1-2
v_call: TRBV5-1
cdr3_aa: CASSYTDTSYGYTF
cdr3_nt: TGCGCCAGCAGCTATACAGACACCTCCTATGGCTACACCTTC

clone_size: NA
d_call: TRBD1
j_call: TRBJ2-5
v_call: TRBV7-9
cdr3_aa: CASSPRDREYQETQYF
cdr3_nt: TGTGCCAGCAGCCCCCGGGACAGGGAGTACCAAGAGACCCAGTACTTC

clone_size: NA
d_call: TRBD1
j_call: TRBJ1-1
v_call: TRBV5-1
cdr3_aa: CASSSYRGGTEAFF
cdr3_nt: TGCGCCAGCAGCTCGTACAGGGGAGGCACTGAAGCTTTCTTT

clone_size: NA
d_call: NA
j_call: TRBJ2-1
v_call: TRBV24-1
cdr3_aa: CATSDFSSAQFF
cdr3_nt: TGTGCCACCAGTGATTTCTCCAGCGCGCAGTTCTTC

clone_size: few
d_call: TRBD2
j_call: TRBJ2-7
v_call: TRBV5-1
cdr3_aa: CASSLSRGLDPYEQYF
cdr3_nt: TGCGCCAGCAGCTTGTCCAGGGGACTAGATCCCTACGAGCAGTACTTC

clone_size: NA
d_call: TRBD1
j_call: TRBJ1-2
v_call: TRBV30
cdr3_aa: CAWTKNPDRVYDGYTF
cdr3_nt: TGTGCCTGGACCAAAAATCCGGACAGGGTTTACGATGGCTACACCTTC

clone_size: NA
d_call: NA
j_call: TRBJ2-5
v_call: TRBV6-5
cdr3_aa: CASSAGDTQETQYF
cdr3_nt: TGTGCCAGCAGCGCAGGGGACACCCAAGAGACCCAGTACTTC

clone_size: NA
d_call: NA
j_call: TRBJ1-4
v_call: TRBV7-2
cdr3_aa: CASSLDGGGEKLFF
cdr3_nt: TGTGCCAGCAGCTTAGATGGAGGAGGCGAAAAACTGTTTTTT

clone_size: NA
d_call: NA
j_call: TRBJ2-7
v_call: TRBV5-6
cdr3_aa: CASSLVREVPYEQYF
cdr3_nt: TGTGCCAGCAGCCTCGTTAGGGAGGTCCCCTACGAGCAGTACTTC

clone_size: NA
d_call: NA
j_call: TRBJ1-2
v_call: TRBV4-3
cdr3_aa: CASSHPDMGMGRDGYTF
cdr3_nt: TGCGCCAGCAGCCATCCTGATATGGGGATGGGGCGCGATGGCTACACCTTC

clone_size: few
d_call: TRBD1
j_call: TRBJ2-7
v_call: TRBV19
cdr3_aa: CASSSIQGYEQYF
cdr3_nt: TGTGCCAGTAGTTCGATACAGGGGTACGAGCAGTACTTC